A selection of T cell receptor beta chains follows, all from one sample in a study of graft-versus-host responses after intestinal transplantation. The assay was immunoSEQ multiplex PCR, and TCRdb's table has in-frame clones only and misses some. The sample lists under 140,000 clones, approximately 92% occurring once. Antigens of these TCRs are unknown. The material was unstimulated CD8+ T cells sorted from spleen or lymph node cells, obtained before intestinal transplant. The receptors originated from a human donor who received an intestinal transplant. Both conserved end residues are part of each CDR3. Fields, in order: clone size, V gene, J gene, D gene, CDR3 protein, CDR3 DNA. D genes are given only for firm matches. Only part of the rows carry a size: once, few, many, or a class if the clone is expanded.

>NA|TRBV28|TRBJ2-1|NA
CASSLRPGDNEQFF
TGTGCCAGCAGTTTACGCCCGGGGGACAATGAGCAGTTCTTC
>NA|TRBV19|TRBJ2-7|TRBD2
CASSYGLAGARDEQYF
TGTGCCAGTAGCTATGGACTAGCGGGAGCCCGCGACGAGCAGTACTTC
>NA|TRBV30|TRBJ2-6|NA
CAWSVPRVSGANVLTF
TGTGCCTGGAGTGTACCGCGAGTCTCCGGGGCCAACGTCCTGACTTTC
>NA|TRBV28|TRBJ2-7|TRBD1
CASRGQGDYEQYF
TGTGCCAGCAGGGGACAGGGTGATTACGAGCAGTACTTC
>NA|TRBV6-5|TRBJ2-7|NA
CASSPSYEQYF
TGTGCCAGCAGCCCCAGCTACGAGCAGTACTTC
>NA|TRBV5-4|TRBJ2-7|TRBD2
CASSPTSGRSYEQYF
TGTGCCAGCAGCCCCACTAGCGGGAGAAGCTACGAGCAGTACTTC
>NA|TRBV19|TRBJ2-7|TRBD1
CASSEGTGSYEQYF
TGTGCCAGTAGTGAAGGGACAGGCTCCTACGAGCAGTACTTC
>NA|TRBV5-1|TRBJ1-1|NA
CASSLGSSGLSFTEAFF
TGCGCCAGCAGCTTGGGAAGTTCGGGACTATCGTTCACTGAAGCTTTCTTT
>NA|TRBV7-9|TRBJ1-4|NA
CASSLLPGEITNEKLFF
TGTGCCAGCAGCCTCCTACCAGGGGAGATAACTAATGAAAAACTGTTTTTT
>NA|TRBV7-2|TRBJ1-2|TRBD1
CASSSVWGQAYGYTF
TGTGCCAGCAGCTCCGTTTGGGGACAGGCATATGGCTACACCTTC
>NA|TRBV2|TRBJ1-4|NA
CASRLRSEKLFF
TGTGCCAGCAGACTCAGGAGTGAAAAACTGTTTTTT
>NA|TRBV27|TRBJ1-1|NA
CASSRLGRLEAEAFF
TGTGCCAGCTCGCGCCTCGGGCGGCTGGAGGCTGAAGCTTTCTTT
>NA|TRBV5-6|TRBJ2-3|NA
CASSWPLAHDTDTQYF
TGTGCCAGCAGCTGGCCTCTAGCACACGACACAGATACGCAGTATTTT
>once|TRBV29-1|TRBJ2-1|NA
CSVRTTNEQFF
TGCAGCGTTCGGACCACCAATGAGCAGTTCTTC
>NA|TRBV5-4|TRBJ2-7|TRBD1
CASSPGQGPYEQYF
TGTGCCAGCAGCCCGGGACAGGGGCCCTACGAGCAGTACTTC
>NA|TRBV5-6|TRBJ2-7|TRBD1
CASSPTGTVYEQYF
TGTGCCAGCAGCCCGACCGGGACAGTTTACGAGCAGTACTTC
>NA|TRBV6-1|TRBJ1-5|NA
CASSEGGAGQPQHF
TGTGCCAGCAGTGAAGGGGGGGCTGGACAGCCCCAGCATTTT
>NA|TRBV4-1|TRBJ2-3|TRBD2
CASSQAGLAGYTDTQYF
TGCGCCAGCAGCCAAGCAGGACTAGCGGGATACACAGATACGCAGTATTTT
>NA|TRBV27|TRBJ1-2|TRBD1
CASRGTGGVGYTF
TGTGCCAGCAGGGGGACAGGGGGAGTTGGCTACACCTTC
>NA|TRBV27|TRBJ1-2|NA
CASSFAGSNYGYTF
TGTGCCAGCAGTTTTGCCGGTTCTAACTATGGCTACACCTTC
>NA|TRBV28|TRBJ1-2|TRBD1
CASSYNAGTGVGYTF
TGTGCCAGCAGTTACAATGCCGGGACAGGAGTGGGCTACACCTTC
>NA|TRBV13|TRBJ2-7|TRBD1
CASSSRGQGAREQYF
TGTGCCAGCAGCTCCCGCGGACAGGGAGCTCGCGAGCAGTACTTC
>NA|TRBV6-5|TRBJ2-1|NA
CASSYRGSPPYNEQFF
TGTGCCAGCAGTTACCGGGGCAGTCCACCCTACAATGAGCAGTTCTTC
>NA|TRBV6-5|TRBJ2-1|NA
CASSSAERLKNEQFF
TGTGCCAGCAGTTCGGCCGAGCGGTTAAAGAATGAGCAGTTCTTC
>NA|TRBV4-1|TRBJ2-2|NA
CASSQELTFRRGGGTGELFF
TGCGCCAGCAGCCAAGAATTAACATTTAGGAGGGGAGGAGGTACCGGGGAGCTGTTTTTT
>NA|TRBV7-9|TRBJ2-5|TRBD1
CASSLTGKDRVKETQYF
TGTGCCAGCAGCTTAACGGGGAAGGACAGGGTAAAAGAGACCCAGTACTTC
>NA|TRBV19|TRBJ1-1|NA
CASNSSPDEAFF
TGTGCCAGTAACTCTAGTCCGGATGAAGCTTTCTTT
>NA|TRBV5-1|TRBJ1-1|TRBD1
CASSFTGTGAFF
TGCGCCAGCAGTTTTACCGGGACAGGAGCTTTCTTT
>NA|TRBV29-1|TRBJ2-3|NA
CSGVETDTQYF
TGCAGCGGGGTAGAGACAGATACGCAGTATTTT
>NA|TRBV5-6|TRBJ1-1|NA
CASSLGGNTEAFF
TGTGCCAGCAGCTTGGGGGGGAACACTGAAGCTTTCTTT
>NA|TRBV15|TRBJ2-3|NA
CATSRDRTYTDTQYF
TGTGCCACCAGCAGAGATAGGACTTACACAGATACGCAGTATTTT
>NA|TRBV9|TRBJ2-1|TRBD1
CASSVRDRLYNEQFF
TGTGCCAGCAGCGTCCGGGACAGGTTATACAATGAGCAGTTCTTC
>once|TRBV29-1|TRBJ1-3|NA
CSVDSGKSSGNTIYF
TGCAGCGTCGACTCGGGGAAGAGCTCTGGAAACACCATATATTTT
>NA|TRBV4-1|TRBJ2-5|NA
CASSLQRTRYQETQYF
TGCGCCAGCAGCTTACAGCGGACTCGGTACCAAGAGACCCAGTACTTC
>few|TRBV6-6|TRBJ2-3|TRBD2
CASSYLREGTDTQYF
TGTGCCAGCAGTTACCTGCGGGAGGGGACAGATACGCAGTATTTT
>NA|TRBV6-5|TRBJ2-1|TRBD1
CASTGQGAYNEQFF
TGTGCCAGCACCGGACAGGGGGCTTACAATGAGCAGTTCTTC
>NA|TRBV5-4|TRBJ2-1|NA
CASSPGDSVGYEQFF
TGTGCCAGCAGCCCGGGGGACTCGGTGGGGTATGAGCAGTTCTTC
>NA|TRBV27|TRBJ2-7|NA
CASSLSGDWAYEQYF
TGTGCCAGCAGTCTATCAGGGGATTGGGCCTACGAGCAGTACTTC
>NA|TRBV5-1|TRBJ2-7|TRBD2
CASSPQWGGGPVEQYF
TGCGCCAGCAGCCCTCAATGGGGGGGAGGGCCAGTCGAGCAGTACTTC
>NA|TRBV28|TRBJ2-5|TRBD2
CASSFEWLAGRLAGDQETQYF
TGTGCCAGCAGTTTTGAGTGGCTGGCAGGCCGACTAGCGGGGGACCAAGAGACCCAGTACTTC
>NA|TRBV5-7|TRBJ1-1|TRBD1
CASSLGQGAFRTFF
TGTGCCAGCAGCTTAGGACAGGGCGCCTTCAGGACTTTCTTT
>NA|TRBV7-8|TRBJ2-7|NA
CASSLGLRVYEQYF
TGTGCCAGCAGCTTAGGCCTCAGGGTGTACGAGCAGTACTTC
>once|TRBV5-6|TRBJ1-3|NA
CASSFGTAGNTIYF
TGTGCCAGCAGCTTCGGGACGGCTGGAAACACCATATATTTT
>NA|TRBV29-1|TRBJ1-2|NA
CSVDFGDGYTF
TGCAGCGTTGATTTCGGCGATGGCTACACCTTC
>NA|TRBV11-2|TRBJ2-7|NA
CASSTGPTYEQYF
TGTGCCAGCAGTACAGGGCCCACTTACGAGCAGTACTTC
>NA|TRBV4-1|TRBJ1-1|NA
CASSQPPVKPNTEAFF
TGCGCCAGCAGCCAACCGCCCGTCAAGCCTAACACTGAAGCTTTCTTT
>NA|TRBV4-1|TRBJ2-7|NA
CAIHRDFSYEQYF
TGCGCCATCCACCGGGACTTCTCCTACGAGCAGTACTTC
>NA|TRBV9|TRBJ1-4|NA
CASSVGGGAANEKLFF
TGTGCCAGCAGCGTAGGAGGTGGGGCGGCTAATGAAAAACTGTTTTTT
>NA|TRBV30|TRBJ1-1|NA
CAWSLLGTSRLNTEAFF
TGTGCCTGGAGTCTACTAGGGACCAGCCGACTTAACACTGAAGCTTTCTTT
>NA|TRBV29-1|TRBJ1-5|TRBD1
CSVRQGGNQPQHF
TGCAGCGTAAGACAGGGGGGCAATCAGCCCCAGCATTTT
>NA|TRBV7-6|TRBJ2-3|NA
CASSPTGAFTDTQYF
TGTGCCAGCAGTCCTACCGGGGCCTTTACAGATACGCAGTATTTT
>NA|TRBV12-5|TRBJ2-1|TRBD2
CASGSSGSSYNEQFF
TGTGCTAGTGGTTCTAGCGGGAGCTCCTACAATGAGCAGTTCTTC
>once|TRBV6-5|TRBJ2-1|TRBD2
CASCPAGLSYNEQFF
TGTGCCAGCTGCCCAGCGGGACTCTCCTACAATGAGCAGTTCTTC
>NA|TRBV9|TRBJ2-3|TRBD2
CASSAGLAEYTDTQYF
TGTGCCAGCAGCGCGGGACTAGCGGAATACACAGATACGCAGTATTTT
>NA|TRBV5-4|TRBJ2-7|NA
CASSHDGEQYF
TGTGCCAGCAGCCATGATGGGGAGCAGTACTTC